The TCR beta chain described here comes from a study of OX40 agonist ivuxolimab in advanced cancers. Whole-study context: Patients took ivuxolimab, an agonistic anti-OX40 (CD134) antibody.

The assay was immunoSEQ multiplex PCR, and TCRdb's table has in-frame clones only and misses some. Of 57,000 or so clones in the sample, over 80% were seen once. The germline gives CDR1 SEHNR, CDR2 FQNEAQ (reference sequence). With 6 bases removed from V and 5 bases from J, the gap between germline ends came to 8 bases. The CDR3 is made up of 12 amino acids. Sequenced here: CD4+ or CD8+ T cells sorted from blood, sampled in a trial of the OX40 agonist ivuxolimab. The sequence came from an adult with an advanced solid tumor such as melanoma, head and neck, liver or kidney cancer. V usage is TRBV7-9 and J usage is TRBJ2-1; D assignment may be TRBD1 or TRBD2 (5 bases each). The CDR3 nucleotides read TGTGCCAGCAGACGGGGCAACAATGAGCAGTTCTTC. As protein: CASRRGNNEQFF.